The next 3 T cell receptor beta chains were all read from a single sample in a study of blood T cell repertoires in COVID-19. TCRdb's table, derived via immunoSEQ multiplex PCR, lists solely in-frame clones and lacks some. The table has 300,000 to 400,000 clones, about 87% seen once. Sequenced: peripheral blood. The receptors here all came from a woman in her sixties or seventies with COVID-19, enrolled during active disease.

Only one count was recorded for this clone. The genes are TRBV5-1 and TRBJ1-2; 9 bases line up with TRBD1. V was pared by 2 bases and J by 1 base, with 3 bases of the junction left unmatched. Germline-derived CDR1 and CDR2 are SGHRS and YFSETQ. There are 15 residues in the CDR3. The CDR3 here is CASSLATGGNYGYTF. CDR3 bases: TGCGCCAGCAGCTTAGCGACAGGGGGTAACTATGGCTACACCTTC. Drawing the rest from reference TRBV5-1 and TRBJ1-2, the complete variable domain is KAGVTQTPRYLIKTRGQQVTLSCSPISGHRSVSWYQQTPGQGLQFLFEYFSETQRNKGNFPGRFSGRQFSNSRSEMNVSTLELGDSALYLCASSLATGGNYGYTFGSGTRLTVV.

This chain connects TRBV15 to TRBJ2-2; 8 bases align to TRBD2. The CDR3 is 17 residues long. The germline V gene encodes CDR1 LNHNV and CDR2 YYDKDF (reference sequence). The V gene end was trimmed by 3 bases and the J gene end by 3 bases; junction bases not matched to a gene: 9. CDR3 sequence reads: CATSSPSGAGDTGELFF. For the CDR3, the DNA is TGTGCCACCAGCAGCCCCTCGGGAGCGGGGGACACCGGGGAGCTGTTTTTT.

This clone was counted once. The genes are TRBV5-1 and TRBJ2-1, with TRBD2 matching over 9 bases. In germline, CDR1 is SGHRS, CDR2 YFSETQ. With V trimmed by 4 bases and J by 6 bases, 8 bases remained unmatched. The CDR3 runs 15 residues. The CDR3 loop is CASSAGTSWGNEQFF. CDR3 DNA: TGCGCCAGCAGCGCCGGGACTAGCTGGGGCAATGAGCAGTTCTTC. Based on the CDR3 plus reference TRBV5-1 and TRBJ2-1, the full variable domain is KAGVTQTPRYLIKTRGQQVTLSCSPISGHRSVSWYQQTPGQGLQFLFEYFSETQRNKGNFPGRFSGRQFSNSRSEMNVSTLELGDSALYLCASSAGTSWGNEQFFGPGTRLTVL.